Sequencing of this TCR beta chain was carried out in a study of cytomegalovirus exposure and HLA in healthy donors. Study context: One earlier analysis, a look at 180 million or so T cells, found more than 100 million unique TCR beta sequences.

Use of 60 Vbeta and 13 Jbeta primers characterized the PCR. Some clones are missing from TCRdb's copy, which holds only in-frame ones; the method was immunoSEQ multiplex PCR. The specimen's table records some 31,000 clones. As for this clone: Its target is unknown.

This CDR3 has 16 residues. Germline V gene lookup returns CDR1 MNHEY and CDR2 SMNVEV (reference sequence). The V segment lost 7 bases and the J segment 7 bases; nucleotides outside the gene matches: 13. The study, taken as a whole, reports: Most CMV-associated TCR beta chains were later found to appear HLA-restricted. Rarity marked most TCR sequences, yet some public TCRs occurred in many donors.

The sample comprised PBMCs. The receptor was isolated from a woman in her 40s in good health and CMV-seropositive. This rearrangement joins TRBV27 to TRBJ2-1, with TRBD2 identical over 10 bases. The DNA for the CDR3 is TGTGCCAGCACCTCACCCCTAGCGGGAGTGTCGAATGAGCAGTTCTTC. Its protein product is CASTSPLAGVSNEQFF.